This TCR beta chain was retrieved from a study of T cells after yellow fever vaccination (dated by TCRdb to 2018 to 2020). Looking at the study overall: Using CD3, CD45RA, CCR7 and CD95 staining, memory subsets (EM, EMRA, CM and Tscm) were sorted on a BD FACS Aria III. Bulk TCR alpha and beta repertoires were sequenced longitudinally to track T-cell clones before and after primary and booster YFV17D yellow fever vaccination. Two healthy male donors, one aged 18 to 29 and one aged 30 to 40 years, were included in the cohort. Memory subsets were sorted on days 0, 15 and 45 and at 18 months following primary vaccination, and on days 0, 15 and 45 following the 30-year booster. Libraries from fractions with low cell numbers were prepared with the SMART-Seq v4 Ultra Low Input RNA kit. Blood was collected at multiple timepoints before and after primary and secondary immunization, and bulk PBMC replicates and cell subsets were isolated.

CDR1 and CDR2 (SEHNR, FQNEAQ) derive from the germline V gene (reference sequence). The CDR3 spans 13 residues, from the cysteine through the phenylalanine. The sequence is cut down to CDR3 DNA, 39 bases in frame from base 1. V is pared back by 1 base and J by 8 bases, with 9 bases lying between the germline termini. TCRdb records Illumina NovaSeq 6000 as the sequencer. TCR cDNA was synthesized by 5'RACE template switching, which introduced a universal primer site and unique molecular identifiers. Priming of cDNA synthesis was performed from both the TCR alpha and TCR beta constant segments. Library amplification used two PCR steps, and the second PCR step added sample barcodes and sequencing adapters. Sequencing of libraries was performed on Illumina HiSeq 2500 (2x100 bp) or NovaSeq (2x150 bp). For the original study's pipeline: MIGEC was used to demultiplex reads and collapse the reads into UMI consensus sequences, and MiXCR was used for V(D)J alignment. Clonotypes responding to the vaccine were identified with edgeR on replicate PBMC samples, with the criteria of FDR below 0.01 and a log2 fold change above 5 up to day 15. Each bulk clonotype received a CD4 or CD8 identity based on whether the sequenced CD4 or CD8 repertoire contained that clonotype at higher abundance. To estimate how each clone was distributed across memory phenotypes, clonotype frequencies in memory subsets were weighted by FACS-sorted cell numbers. TCRdb reprocessing: public reads trimmed at Q25 with fastp, clones called with MiXCR, in-frame beta chains kept. All rows with the same CDR3 protein become a single entry with the most common DNA and genes. What appears here as the V and J calls and clone size reflects TCRdb's work, not the paper's. The sample profile shows about 27,000 distinct CDR3 sequences; approximately 4.8% of them were found once. The leading ten clones occupy less than 50% of the sample.

Broad study findings and their caveats: The secondary T-cell response was weaker than the primary response but faster, peaking on day 5 instead of day 15. After the booster, most of the clones that had expanded following primary vaccination were detected again (almost 98% of CD4 and more than 85% of CD8), which suggests that memory was broadly maintained. Because only two donors were included in the study, the extent to which the findings can be generalized is limited. Computational filtering was needed because FACS-sorted repertoires could contain abundant contaminating clonotypes from the bulk population. In the sorted memory subsets on day 0, nearly all of the vaccine-responding clonotypes fell below detection. A small fraction of clonotypes showed up in both the CD4 and CD8 compartments, probably as a result of convergent recombination.

There are many counts of this clonotype. No per-base quality is available; no much larger clone lies one base away. In the paper's terms, the treatment or condition label means: live attenuated yellow fever vaccine strain. PBMCs were isolated from peripheral blood using a standard Ficoll-Paque protocol. The RNeasy Micro Kit was used to extract RNA from sorted memory subsets. The chain is encoded by TRBV7-9 joined to TRBJ2-4; TRBD1 is perhaps the D gene, given 5 matching bases. The TCR was taken from a man younger than 30 who received the YFV17D yellow fever vaccine. The sequencing used PBMCs, either bulk or a sorted T-cell subset (CD4+, CD8+, memory, or dextramer-sorted; not recorded which), collected on the day of the yellow fever booster vaccination. The nucleotide sequence reads TGTGCCAGCAGCTTAGGCCAGGGTCACATTCAGTACTTC. This sequence encodes CASSLGQGHIQYF.